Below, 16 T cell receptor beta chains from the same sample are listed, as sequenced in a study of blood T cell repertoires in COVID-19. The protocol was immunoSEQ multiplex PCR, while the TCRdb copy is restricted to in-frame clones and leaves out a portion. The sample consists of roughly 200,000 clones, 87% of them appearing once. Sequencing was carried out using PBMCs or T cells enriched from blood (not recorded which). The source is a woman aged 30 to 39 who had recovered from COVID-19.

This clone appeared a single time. DNA of the CDR3: TGCGCCAGCAGCTTGGCACAGAAGAACGTCCTGACTTTC. It codes for CASSLAQKNVLTF. The rearrangement links TRBV5-1 to TRBJ2-6; no firm D call. Per germline, CDR1 SGHRS and CDR2 YFSETQ. The CDR3 loop spans 13 amino acids. Trimming left V 0 bases short and J 10 bases short, with 8 bases between.

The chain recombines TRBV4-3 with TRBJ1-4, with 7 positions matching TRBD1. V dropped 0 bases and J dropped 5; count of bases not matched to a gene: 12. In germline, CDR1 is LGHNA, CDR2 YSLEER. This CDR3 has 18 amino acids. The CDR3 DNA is TGCGCCAGCAGCCAAGAGTGGGGACAGAAAGTCCTGAATGAAAAACTGTTTTTT. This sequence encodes CASSQEWGQKVLNEKLFF.

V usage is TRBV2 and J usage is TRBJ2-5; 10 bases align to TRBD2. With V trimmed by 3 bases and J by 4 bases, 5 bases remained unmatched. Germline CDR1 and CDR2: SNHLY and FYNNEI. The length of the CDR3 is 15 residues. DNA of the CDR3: TGTGCCAGCAGTGAGAGGACTAGCGGTAGAGAGACCCAGTACTTC. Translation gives CASSERTSGRETQYF.

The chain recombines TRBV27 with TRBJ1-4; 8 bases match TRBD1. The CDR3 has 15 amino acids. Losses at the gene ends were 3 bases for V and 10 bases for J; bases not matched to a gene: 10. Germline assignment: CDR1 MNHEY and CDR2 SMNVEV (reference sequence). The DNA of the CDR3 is TGTGCCAGCAGTTTGAAAGGGACAGGAGTGCTAAAACTGTTTTTT. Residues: CASSLKGTGVLKLFF.

The CDR3 loop is CASSPLKLAGEILNTGELFF. Written as DNA, the CDR3 is TGTGCCAGCAGCCCCCTGAAGCTAGCGGGGGAGATTTTGAACACCGGGGAGCTGTTTTTT. J is TRBJ2-2 and V is TRBV21-1; TRBD2 was called by the table and not checked on the DNA. TRBV21-1 counts as a pseudogene. The CDR3 totals 20 residues.

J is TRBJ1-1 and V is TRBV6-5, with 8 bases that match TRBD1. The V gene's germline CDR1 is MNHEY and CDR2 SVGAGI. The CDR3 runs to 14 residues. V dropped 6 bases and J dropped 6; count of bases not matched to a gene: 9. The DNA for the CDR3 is TGTGCCAGCAGAACCCCTACAGGGGGATCTGAAGCTTTCTTT. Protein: CASRTPTGGSEAFF.

The CDR3 DNA reads TGTGCCAGCAGCTTAGCGTTTGGCCGTCTCCTTTATTTT. Protein sequence: CASSLAFGRLLYF. V and J are TRBV7-9 and TRBJ2-3; D ambiguous. This CDR3 has 13 amino acids. Germline CDR1 and CDR2: SEHNR and FQNEAQ (reference sequence). Trimming pared 0 bases from V and 15 bases from J, leaving 16 bases between.

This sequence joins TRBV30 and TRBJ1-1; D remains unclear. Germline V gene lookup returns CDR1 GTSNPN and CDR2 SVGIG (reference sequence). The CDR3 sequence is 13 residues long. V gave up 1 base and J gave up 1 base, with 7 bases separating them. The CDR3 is CAWSEFRNTEAFF. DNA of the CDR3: TGTGCCTGGAGTGAGTTCAGGAACACTGAAGCTTTCTTT.

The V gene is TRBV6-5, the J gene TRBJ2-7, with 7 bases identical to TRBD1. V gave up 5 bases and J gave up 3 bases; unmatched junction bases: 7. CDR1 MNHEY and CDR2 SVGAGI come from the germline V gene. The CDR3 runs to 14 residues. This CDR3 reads CASSLDRQGYEQYF. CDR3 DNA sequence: TGTGCCAGCAGTCTAGATCGACAGGGCTACGAGCAGTACTTC.

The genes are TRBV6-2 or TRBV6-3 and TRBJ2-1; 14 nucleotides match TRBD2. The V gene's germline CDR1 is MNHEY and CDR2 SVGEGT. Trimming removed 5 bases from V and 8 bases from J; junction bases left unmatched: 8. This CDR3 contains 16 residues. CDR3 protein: CASSTKTSGRADEQFF. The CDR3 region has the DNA TGTGCCAGCAGTACAAAGACTAGCGGGAGGGCCGATGAGCAGTTCTTC.

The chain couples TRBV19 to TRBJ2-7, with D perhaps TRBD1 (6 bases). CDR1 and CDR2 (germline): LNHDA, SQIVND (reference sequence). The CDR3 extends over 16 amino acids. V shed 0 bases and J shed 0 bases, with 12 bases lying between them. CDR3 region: CASSIDPRTASYEQYF. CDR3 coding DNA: TGTGCCAGTAGTATAGATCCACGGACAGCCTCCTACGAGCAGTACTTC.

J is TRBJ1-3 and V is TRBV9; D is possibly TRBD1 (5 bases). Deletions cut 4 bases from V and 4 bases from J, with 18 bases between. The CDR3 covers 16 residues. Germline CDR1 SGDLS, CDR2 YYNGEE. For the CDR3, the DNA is TGTGCCAGCAGCCCCGGACGACAGAACCCCGGAAACACCATATATTTT. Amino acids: CASSPGRQNPGNTIYF. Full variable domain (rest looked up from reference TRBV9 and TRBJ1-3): DSGVTQTPKHLITATGQRVTLRCSPRSGDLSVYWYQQSLDQGLQFLIQYYNGEERAKGNILERFSAQQFPDLHSELNLSSLELGDSALYFCASSPGRQNPGNTIYFGEGSWLTVV.

The CDR3 sequence: CASSGSEETQYF. The CDR3 DNA reads TGTGCCAGCTCAGGCAGCGAAGAGACCCAGTACTTC. V usage is TRBV18 and J usage is TRBJ2-5, with D unresolved. The CDR3 covers 12 residues. Between the trimmed V and J ends, which lost 5 bases and 3 bases, there was a span of 7 bases. CDR1 is KGHSH and CDR2 is LQKENI in the germline V gene.

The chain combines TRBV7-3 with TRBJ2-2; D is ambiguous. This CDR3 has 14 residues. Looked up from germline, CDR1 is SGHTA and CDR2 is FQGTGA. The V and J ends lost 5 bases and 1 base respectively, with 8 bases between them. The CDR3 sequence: CASSLVLNTGELFF. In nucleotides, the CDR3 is TGTGCCAGCAGCCTAGTGCTGAACACCGGGGAGCTGTTTTTT.

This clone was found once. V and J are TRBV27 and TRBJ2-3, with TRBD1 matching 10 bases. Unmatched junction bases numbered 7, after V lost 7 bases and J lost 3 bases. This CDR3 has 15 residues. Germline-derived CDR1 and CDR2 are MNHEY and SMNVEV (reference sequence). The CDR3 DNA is TGTGCCAGCACTCCCGACAGGGGGCTTACAGATACGCAGTATTTT. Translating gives CASTPDRGLTDTQYF.

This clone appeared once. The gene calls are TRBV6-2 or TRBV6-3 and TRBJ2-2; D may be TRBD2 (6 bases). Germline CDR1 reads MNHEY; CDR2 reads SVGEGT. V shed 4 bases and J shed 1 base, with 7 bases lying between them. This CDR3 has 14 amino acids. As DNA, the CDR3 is TGTGCCAGCAGTTCGCGGGGGAACACCGGGGAGCTGTTTTTT. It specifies CASSSRGNTGELFF.